This T cell receptor (beta chain) stems from a study of blood T cell repertoires in COVID-19. Which cohort a participant joined came from the clinical history participants gave. This CDR3 region has 17 residues. Assay used: immunoSEQ multiplex PCR; TCRdb lists only in-frame clones, some missing. The table includes a few hundred thousand clones, 85% to 90% detected once. The TCR was taken from a middle-aged man who had recovered from COVID-19. Material: PBMCs or T cells enriched from blood (not recorded which). The gene calls are TRBV21-1 and TRBJ1-1; TRBD1 is taken as the D call from the table, unchecked against the DNA. TRBV21-1 is annotated as a pseudogene. CDR3 protein: CASSISKHRGEGTEAFF. The DNA for the CDR3 is TGTGCCAGCAGCATCTCCAAACACAGGGGGGAGGGCACTGAAGCTTTCTTT.